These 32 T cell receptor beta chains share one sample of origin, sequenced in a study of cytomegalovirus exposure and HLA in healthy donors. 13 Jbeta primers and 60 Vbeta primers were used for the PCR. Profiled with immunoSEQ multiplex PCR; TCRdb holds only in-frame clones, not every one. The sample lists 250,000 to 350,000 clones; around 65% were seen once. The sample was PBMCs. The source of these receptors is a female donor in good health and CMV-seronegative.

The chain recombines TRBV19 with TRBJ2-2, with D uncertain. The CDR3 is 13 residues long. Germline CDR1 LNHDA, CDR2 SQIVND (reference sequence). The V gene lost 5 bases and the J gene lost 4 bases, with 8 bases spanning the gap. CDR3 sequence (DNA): TGTGCCAGTAGTCCCCCAGGCACCGGGGAGCTGTTTTTT. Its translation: CASSPPGTGELFF.

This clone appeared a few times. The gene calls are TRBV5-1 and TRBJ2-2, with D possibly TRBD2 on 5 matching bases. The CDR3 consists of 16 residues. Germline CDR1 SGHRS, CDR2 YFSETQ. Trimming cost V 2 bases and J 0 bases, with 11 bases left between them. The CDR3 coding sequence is TGCGCCAGCAGCTTTTACGGGATCGCGAACACCGGGGAGCTGTTTTTT. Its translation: CASSFYGIANTGELFF.

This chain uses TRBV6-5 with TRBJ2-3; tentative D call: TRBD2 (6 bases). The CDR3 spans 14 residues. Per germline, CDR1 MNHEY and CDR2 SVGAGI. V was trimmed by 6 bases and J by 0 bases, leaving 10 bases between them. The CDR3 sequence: CASSPTSSTDTQYF. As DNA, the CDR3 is TGTGCCAGCAGCCCAACTAGCAGCACAGATACGCAGTATTTT.

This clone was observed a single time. The CDR3, as DNA: TGTGCCAGCAGTTCCACGGGACTAGCTAACAATGAGCAGTTCTTC. Its protein product is CASSSTGLANNEQFF. The chain uses TRBV27 and TRBJ2-1; TRBD2 matches 9 bases. Trimming at V came to 4 bases and at J to 5 bases, leaving 6 bases not matched to a gene. The CDR3 is 15 residues long. Looked up from germline, CDR1 is MNHEY and CDR2 is SMNVEV (reference sequence).

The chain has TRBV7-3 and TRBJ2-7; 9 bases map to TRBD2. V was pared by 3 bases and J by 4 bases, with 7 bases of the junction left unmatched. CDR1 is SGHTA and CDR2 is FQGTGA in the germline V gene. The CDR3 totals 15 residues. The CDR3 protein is CASSLRAGGPYEQYF. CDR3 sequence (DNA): TGTGCCAGCAGCTTGCGGGCGGGAGGGCCATACGAGCAGTACTTC. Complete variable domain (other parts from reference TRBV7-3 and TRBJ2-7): GAGVSQTPSNKVTEKGKYVELRCDPISGHTALYWYRQSLGQGPEFLIYFQGTGAADDSGLPNDRFFAVRPEGSVSTLKIQRTERGDSAVYLCASSLRAGGPYEQYFGPGTRLTVT.

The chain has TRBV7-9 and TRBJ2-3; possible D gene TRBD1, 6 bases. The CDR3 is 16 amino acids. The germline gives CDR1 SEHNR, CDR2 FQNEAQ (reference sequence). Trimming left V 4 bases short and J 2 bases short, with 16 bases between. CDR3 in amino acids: CASSSGQLAPTDTQYF. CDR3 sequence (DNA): TGTGCCAGCAGCTCAGGACAGCTAGCCCCCACAGATACGCAGTATTTT.

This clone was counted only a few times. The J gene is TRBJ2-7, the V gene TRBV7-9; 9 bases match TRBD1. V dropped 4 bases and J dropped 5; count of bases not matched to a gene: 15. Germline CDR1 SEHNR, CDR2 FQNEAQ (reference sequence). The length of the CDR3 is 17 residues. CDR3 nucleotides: TGTGCCAGCAGCTCAACCTTCCTCCGGGACAGGGAGCACGAGCAGTACTTC. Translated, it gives CASSSTFLRDREHEQYF.

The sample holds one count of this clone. Here the CDR3 reads CASSHRDRGNQPQHF. CDR3 bases: TGTGCCAGCAGCCACCGGGACAGGGGAAATCAGCCCCAGCATTTT. The V and J genes are TRBV6-6 and TRBJ1-5; 10 bases are shared with TRBD1. The germline CDR1 and CDR2 sequences are MNHNY and SVGAGI (reference sequence). V lost 6 bases and J lost 4; bases outside the gene matches: 6. CDR3 size: 15 residues.

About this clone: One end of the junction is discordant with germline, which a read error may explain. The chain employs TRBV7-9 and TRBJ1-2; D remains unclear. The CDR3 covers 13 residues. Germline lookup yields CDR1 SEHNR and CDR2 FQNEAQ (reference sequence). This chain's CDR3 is CSSAIWSGDGYTF. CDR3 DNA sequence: TGTTCCAGCGCCATCTGGTCCGGGGATGGCTACACCTTC.

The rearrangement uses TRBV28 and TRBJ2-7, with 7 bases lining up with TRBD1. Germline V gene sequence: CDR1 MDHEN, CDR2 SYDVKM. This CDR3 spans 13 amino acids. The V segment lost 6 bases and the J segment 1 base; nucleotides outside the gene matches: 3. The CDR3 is CASSAQGSYEQYF. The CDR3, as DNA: TGTGCCAGCAGCGCACAGGGGTCCTACGAGCAGTACTTC.

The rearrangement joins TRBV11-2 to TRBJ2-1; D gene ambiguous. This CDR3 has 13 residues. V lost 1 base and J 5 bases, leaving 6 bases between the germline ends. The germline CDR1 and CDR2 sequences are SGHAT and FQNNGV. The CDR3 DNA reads TGTGCCAGCAGCTTAGGTCCTAACAATGAGCAGTTCTTC. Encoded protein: CASSLGPNNEQFF.

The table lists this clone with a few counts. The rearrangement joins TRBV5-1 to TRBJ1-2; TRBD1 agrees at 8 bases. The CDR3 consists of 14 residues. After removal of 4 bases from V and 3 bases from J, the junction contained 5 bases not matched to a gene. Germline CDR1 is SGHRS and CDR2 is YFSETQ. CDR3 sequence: CASSRTGRDYGYTF. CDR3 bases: TGCGCCAGCAGCCGGACAGGGCGAGACTATGGCTACACCTTC.

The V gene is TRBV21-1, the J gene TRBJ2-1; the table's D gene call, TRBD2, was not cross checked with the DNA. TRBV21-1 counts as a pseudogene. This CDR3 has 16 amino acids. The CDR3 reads CASSPILAGADNEQFF. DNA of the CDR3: TGTGCCAGCAGCCCGATCCTAGCGGGAGCTGACAATGAGCAGTTCTTC.

As DNA, the CDR3 is TGTGCCAGCAGCTTGGGGGGCAGGGAGGGGGACATTCAGTACTTC. Amino acids: CASSLGGREGDIQYF. The rearrangement uses TRBV7-2 and TRBJ2-4; possible D gene TRBD2, 7 bases. The CDR3 is 15 amino acids. The V end was cut by 3 bases, the J end by 8 bases, with 17 bases between. CDR1 is SGHTA, CDR2 FQGNSA, per germline.

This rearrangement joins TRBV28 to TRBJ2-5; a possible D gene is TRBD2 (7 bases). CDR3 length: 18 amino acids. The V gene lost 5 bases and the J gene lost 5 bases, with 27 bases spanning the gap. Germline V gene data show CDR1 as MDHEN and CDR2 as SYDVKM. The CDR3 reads CASSPQSRGRRGGETQYF. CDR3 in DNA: TGTGCCAGCAGTCCCCAATCTCGCGGGAGAAGGGGGGGGGAGACCCAGTACTTC.

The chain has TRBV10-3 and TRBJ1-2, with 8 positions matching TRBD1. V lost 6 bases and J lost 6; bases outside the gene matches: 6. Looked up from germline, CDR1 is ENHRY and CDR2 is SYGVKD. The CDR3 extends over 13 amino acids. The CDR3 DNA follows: TGTGCCATCAGAGGACAGGGTGGGAATGGCTACACCTTC. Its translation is CAIRGQGGNGYTF.

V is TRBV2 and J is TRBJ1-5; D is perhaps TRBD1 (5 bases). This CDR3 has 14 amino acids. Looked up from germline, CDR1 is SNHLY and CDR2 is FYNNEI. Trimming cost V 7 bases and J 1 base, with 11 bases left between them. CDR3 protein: CASKAGQSNQPQHF. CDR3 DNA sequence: TGTGCCAGCAAGGCAGGGCAGAGCAATCAGCCCCAGCATTTT.

CDR3 DNA: TGTGCCAGTAGACCAAGCGGCACGGGTGAGCAGTACTTC. It translates to CASRPSGTGEQYF. The chain links TRBV19 to TRBJ2-7; TRBD2 is a possible D gene (5 bases). This CDR3 is built from 13 residues. V shed 6 bases and J shed 7 bases, with 16 bases lying between them. CDR1 is LNHDA, CDR2 SQIVND, per germline (reference sequence).

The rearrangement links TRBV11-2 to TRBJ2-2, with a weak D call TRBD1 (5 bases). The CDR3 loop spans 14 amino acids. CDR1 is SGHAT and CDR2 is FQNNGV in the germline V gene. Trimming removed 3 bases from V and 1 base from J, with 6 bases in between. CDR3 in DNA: TGTGCCAGCAGCTTCAGGGTGAACACCGGGGAGCTGTTTTTT. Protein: CASSFRVNTGELFF.

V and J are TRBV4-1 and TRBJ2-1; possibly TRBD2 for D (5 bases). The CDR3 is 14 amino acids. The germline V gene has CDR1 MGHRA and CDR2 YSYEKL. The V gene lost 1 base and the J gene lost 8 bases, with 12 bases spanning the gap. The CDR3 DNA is TGCGCCAGCAGCCAAGGGGCAGCGGCAGATGAGCAGTTCTTC. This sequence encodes CASSQGAAADEQFF.

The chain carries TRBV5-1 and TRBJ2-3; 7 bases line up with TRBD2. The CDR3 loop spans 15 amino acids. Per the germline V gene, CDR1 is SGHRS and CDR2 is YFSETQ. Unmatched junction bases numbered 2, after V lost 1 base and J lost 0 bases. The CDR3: CASSLWGGSTDTQYF. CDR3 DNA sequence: TGCGCCAGCAGCTTGTGGGGGGGAAGCACAGATACGCAGTATTTT.

The CDR3 loop is CASSLVGGPRYGYTF. In DNA, the CDR3 is TGTGCCAGCAGTTTAGTTGGGGGCCCGCGCTATGGCTACACCTTC. This chain connects TRBV28 to TRBJ1-2; TRBD1 might be the D (6 bases). V shed 2 bases and J shed 4 bases, with 14 bases lying between them. Germline V CDR1 and CDR2: MDHEN, SYDVKM. The CDR3 spans 15 residues.

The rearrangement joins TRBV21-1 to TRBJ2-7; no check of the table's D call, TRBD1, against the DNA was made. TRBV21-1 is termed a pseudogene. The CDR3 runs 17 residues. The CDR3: CASSRDRGSESLYEQYF. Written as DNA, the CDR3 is TGTGCCAGCAGCAGGGACAGGGGAAGTGAAAGCCTCTACGAGCAGTACTTC.

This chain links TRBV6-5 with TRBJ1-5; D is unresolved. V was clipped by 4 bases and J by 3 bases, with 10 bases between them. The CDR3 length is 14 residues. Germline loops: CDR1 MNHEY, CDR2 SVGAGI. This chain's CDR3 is CASSSRHFNQPQHF. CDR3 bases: TGTGCCAGCAGTTCCCGACACTTCAATCAGCCCCAGCATTTT.

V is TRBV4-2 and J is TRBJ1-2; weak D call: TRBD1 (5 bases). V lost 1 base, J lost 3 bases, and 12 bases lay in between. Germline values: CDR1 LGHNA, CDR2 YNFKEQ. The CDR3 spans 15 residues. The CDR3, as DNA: TGTGCCAGCAGCCAAGGATTGGGGGACTACTATGGCTACACCTTC. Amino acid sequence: CASSQGLGDYYGYTF.

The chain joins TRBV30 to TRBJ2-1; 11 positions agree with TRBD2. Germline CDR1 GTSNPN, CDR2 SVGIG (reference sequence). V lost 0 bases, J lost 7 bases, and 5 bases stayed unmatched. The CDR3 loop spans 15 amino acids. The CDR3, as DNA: TGTGCCTGGAGTGTACTTGCTAGCGGGAGGAATGAGCAGTTCTTC. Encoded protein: CAWSVLASGRNEQFF.

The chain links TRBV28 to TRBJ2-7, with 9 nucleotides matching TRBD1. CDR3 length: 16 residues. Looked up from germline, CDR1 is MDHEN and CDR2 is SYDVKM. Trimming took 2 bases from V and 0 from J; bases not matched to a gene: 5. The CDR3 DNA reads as TGTGCCAGCAGTTTAAGTCCGGGACAGGGCTCCTACGAGCAGTACTTC. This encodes CASSLSPGQGSYEQYF.

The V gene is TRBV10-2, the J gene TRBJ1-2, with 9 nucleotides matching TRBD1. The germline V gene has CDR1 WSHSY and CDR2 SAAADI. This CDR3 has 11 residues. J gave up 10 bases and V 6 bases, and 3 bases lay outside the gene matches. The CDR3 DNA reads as TGCGCCAGCAGGGGACAGGGAGTCTACACCTTC. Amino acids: CASRGQGVYTF.

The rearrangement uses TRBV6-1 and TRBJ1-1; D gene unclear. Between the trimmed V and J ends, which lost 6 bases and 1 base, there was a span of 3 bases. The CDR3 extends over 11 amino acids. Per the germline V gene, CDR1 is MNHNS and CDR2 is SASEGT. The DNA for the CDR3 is TGTGCCAGCAGGCGGAACACTGAAGCTTTCTTT. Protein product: CASRRNTEAFF.

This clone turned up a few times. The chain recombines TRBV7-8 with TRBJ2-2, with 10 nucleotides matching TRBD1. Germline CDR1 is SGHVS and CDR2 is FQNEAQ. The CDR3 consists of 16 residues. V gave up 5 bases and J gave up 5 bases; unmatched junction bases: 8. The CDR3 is CASSHDRQGATGELFF. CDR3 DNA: TGTGCCAGCAGCCACGACAGACAGGGGGCAACCGGGGAGCTGTTTTTT.

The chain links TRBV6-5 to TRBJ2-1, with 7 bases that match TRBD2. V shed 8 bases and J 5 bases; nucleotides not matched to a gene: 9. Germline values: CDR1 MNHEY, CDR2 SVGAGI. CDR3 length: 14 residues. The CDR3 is CASYPPGLNNEQFF. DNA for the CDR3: TGTGCCAGCTACCCCCCGGGACTAAACAATGAGCAGTTCTTC.

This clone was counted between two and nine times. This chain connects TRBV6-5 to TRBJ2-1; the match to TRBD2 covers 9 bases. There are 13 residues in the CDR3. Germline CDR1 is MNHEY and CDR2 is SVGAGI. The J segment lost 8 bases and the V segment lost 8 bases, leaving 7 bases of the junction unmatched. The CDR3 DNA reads TGTGCCAGCGGGCTAGCGGGAAGCGATGAGCAGTTCTTC. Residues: CASGLAGSDEQFF.